This T cell receptor (beta chain) was observed in a study of cytomegalovirus exposure and HLA in healthy donors. Germline CDR1 is GTSNPN and CDR2 is SVGIG (reference sequence). Trimming removed 3 bases from V and 6 bases from J; junction bases left unmatched: 6. The CDR3 has 15 amino acids. The primer mix had 60 Vbeta and 13 Jbeta primers. Authors' analysis steps: There were about 88 million unique TCR beta chains by a later count, and approximately 10 million of them were shared. Profiled with immunoSEQ multiplex PCR; TCRdb holds only in-frame clones, not every one. V and J calls and clone size are as listed in that table; D and trimming were resolved from the DNA. Among 100,000 to 150,000 clones listed, 70% to 85% were seen once.

Material: PBMCs. The chain joins TRBV30 to TRBJ2-1, with 12 nucleotides matching TRBD2. The TCR comes from a boy aged 5-17 years in good health and CMV-seronegative. CDR3 in amino acids: CAWSWTSGAPNEQFF. In nucleotides, the CDR3 is TGTGCCTGGAGCTGGACTAGCGGGGCCCCCAATGAGCAGTTCTTC.